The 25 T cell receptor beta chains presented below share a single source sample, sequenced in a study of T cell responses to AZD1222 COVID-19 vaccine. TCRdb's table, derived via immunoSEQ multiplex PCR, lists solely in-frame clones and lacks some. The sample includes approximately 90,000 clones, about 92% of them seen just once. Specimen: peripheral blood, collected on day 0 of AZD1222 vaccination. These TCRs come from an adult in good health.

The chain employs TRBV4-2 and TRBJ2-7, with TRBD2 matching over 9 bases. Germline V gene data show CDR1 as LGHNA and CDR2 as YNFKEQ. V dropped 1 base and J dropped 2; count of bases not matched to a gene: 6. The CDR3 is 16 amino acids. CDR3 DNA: TGTGCCAGCAGCCAAGGGGGTAGCGGGAGTACCTACGAGCAGTACTTC. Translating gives CASSQGGSGSTYEQYF.

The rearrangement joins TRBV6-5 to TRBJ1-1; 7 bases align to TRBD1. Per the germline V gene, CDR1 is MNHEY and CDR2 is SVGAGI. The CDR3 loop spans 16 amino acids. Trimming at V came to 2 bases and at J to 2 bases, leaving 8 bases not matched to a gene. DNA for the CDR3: TGTGCCAGCAGTTACCGGTGGACAGGAAGAAACACTGAAGCTTTCTTT. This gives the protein CASSYRWTGRNTEAFF.

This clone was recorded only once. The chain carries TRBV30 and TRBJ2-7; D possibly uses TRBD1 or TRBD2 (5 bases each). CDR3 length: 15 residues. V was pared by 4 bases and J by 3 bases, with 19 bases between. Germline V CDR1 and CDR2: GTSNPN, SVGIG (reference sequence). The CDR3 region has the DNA TGTGCCTGGAAAGCCGGGACCTCCTCCTTCTACGAGCAGTACTTC. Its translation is CAWKAGTSSFYEQYF.

In DNA form, the CDR3 reads TGTGCCAGCAGCCAAGACGGGGACTGGCCGGGGACCCAGTACTTC. It codes for CASSQDGDWPGTQYF. This sequence joins TRBV4-2 and TRBJ2-5; perhaps TRBD2 as D (6 bases). With 0 bases removed from V and 7 bases from J, the gap between germline ends came to 15 bases. Germline assignment: CDR1 LGHNA and CDR2 YNFKEQ. The CDR3 length is 15 residues.

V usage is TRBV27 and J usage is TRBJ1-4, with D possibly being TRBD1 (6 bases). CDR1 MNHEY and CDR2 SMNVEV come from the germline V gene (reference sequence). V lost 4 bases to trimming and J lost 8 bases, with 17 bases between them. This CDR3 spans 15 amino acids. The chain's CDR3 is CASSSFGTGREKLFF. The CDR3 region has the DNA TGTGCCAGCAGTTCGTTTGGAACAGGGCGGGAAAAACTGTTTTTT.

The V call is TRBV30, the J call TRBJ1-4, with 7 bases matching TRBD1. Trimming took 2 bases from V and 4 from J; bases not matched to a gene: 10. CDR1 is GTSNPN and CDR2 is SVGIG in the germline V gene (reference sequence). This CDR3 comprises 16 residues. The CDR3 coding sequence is TGTGCCTGGAGTTGGCAAGGGGGCGGGTATAATGAAAAACTGTTTTTT. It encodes CAWSWQGGGYNEKLFF. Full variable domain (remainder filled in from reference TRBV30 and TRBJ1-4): SQTIHQWPATLVQPVGSPLSLECTVEGTSNPNLYWYRQAAGRGLQLLFYSVGIGQISSEVPQNLSASRPQDRQFILSSKKLLLSDSGFYLCAWSWQGGGYNEKLFFGSGTQLSVL.

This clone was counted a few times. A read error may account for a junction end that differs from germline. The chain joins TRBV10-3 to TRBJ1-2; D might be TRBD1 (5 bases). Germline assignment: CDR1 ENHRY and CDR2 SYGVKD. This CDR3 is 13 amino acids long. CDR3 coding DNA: TGTGCCACCAGTCGTAAGTCGGGGGATGGCTACACCTTC. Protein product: CATSRKSGDGYTF.

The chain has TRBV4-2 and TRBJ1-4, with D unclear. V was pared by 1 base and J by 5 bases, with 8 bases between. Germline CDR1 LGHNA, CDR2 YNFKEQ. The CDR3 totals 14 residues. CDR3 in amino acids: CASSQGQTNEKLFF. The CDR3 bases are TGTGCCAGCAGCCAAGGTCAGACCAATGAAAAACTGTTTTTT.

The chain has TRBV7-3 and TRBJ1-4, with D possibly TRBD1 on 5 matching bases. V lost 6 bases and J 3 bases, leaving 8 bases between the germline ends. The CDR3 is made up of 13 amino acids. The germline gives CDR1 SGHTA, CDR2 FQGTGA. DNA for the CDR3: TGTGCCAGCAGTATGGGGCCTAATGAAAAACTGTTTTTT. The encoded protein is CASSMGPNEKLFF. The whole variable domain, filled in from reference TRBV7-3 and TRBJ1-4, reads GAGVSQTPSNKVTEKGKYVELRCDPISGHTALYWYRQSLGQGPEFLIYFQGTGAADDSGLPNDRFFAVRPEGSVSTLKIQRTERGDSAVYLCASSMGPNEKLFFGSGTQLSVL.

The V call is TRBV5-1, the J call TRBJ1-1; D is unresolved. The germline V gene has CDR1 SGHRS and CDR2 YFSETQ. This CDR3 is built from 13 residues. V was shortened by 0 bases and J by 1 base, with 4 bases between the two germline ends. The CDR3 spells CASSLVSNTEAFF. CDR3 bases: TGCGCCAGCAGCTTGGTGTCGAACACTGAAGCTTTCTTT.

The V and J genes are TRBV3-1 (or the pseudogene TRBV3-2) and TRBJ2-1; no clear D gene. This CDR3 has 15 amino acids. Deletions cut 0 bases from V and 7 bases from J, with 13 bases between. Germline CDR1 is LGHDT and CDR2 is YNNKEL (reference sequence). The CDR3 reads CASSQEGGPPNEQFF. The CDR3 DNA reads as TGTGCCAGCAGCCAAGAAGGCGGACCCCCTAATGAGCAGTTCTTC.

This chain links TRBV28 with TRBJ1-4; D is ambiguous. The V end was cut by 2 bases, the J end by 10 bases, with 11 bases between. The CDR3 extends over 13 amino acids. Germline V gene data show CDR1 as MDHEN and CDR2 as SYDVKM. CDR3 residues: CASSLREEGKLFF. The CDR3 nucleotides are TGTGCCAGCAGTTTAAGGGAAGAGGGAAAACTGTTTTTT.

This chain's CDR3 is CASSYGRGGTEAFF. CDR3 DNA sequence: TGTGCCAGCAGTTACGGGCGGGGGGGCACTGAAGCTTTCTTT. V and J are TRBV6-5 and TRBJ1-1; TRBD1 is a possible D gene (5 bases). CDR1 and CDR2 from the germline V gene are MNHEY and SVGAGI. The CDR3 is 14 amino acids. V lost 2 bases, J lost 4 bases, and 11 bases lay in between.

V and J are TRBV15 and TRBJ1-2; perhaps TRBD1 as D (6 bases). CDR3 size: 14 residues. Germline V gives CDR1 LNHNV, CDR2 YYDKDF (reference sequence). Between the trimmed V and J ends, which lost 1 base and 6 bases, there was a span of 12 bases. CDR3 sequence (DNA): TGTGCCACCAGCAGAGTTGCAGGGGCGAATGGCTACACCTTC. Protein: CATSRVAGANGYTF.

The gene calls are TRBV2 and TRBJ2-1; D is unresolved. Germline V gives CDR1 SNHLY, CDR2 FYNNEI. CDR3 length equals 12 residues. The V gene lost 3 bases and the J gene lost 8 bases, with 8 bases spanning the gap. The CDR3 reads CASSDLTDEQFF. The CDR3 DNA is TGTGCCAGCAGTGACCTCACGGATGAGCAGTTCTTC.

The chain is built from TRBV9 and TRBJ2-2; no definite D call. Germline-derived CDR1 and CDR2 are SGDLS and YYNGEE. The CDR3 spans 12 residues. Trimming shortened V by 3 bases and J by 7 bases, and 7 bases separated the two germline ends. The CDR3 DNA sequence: TGTGCCAGCAGCGAGCAAGGCGGGGAGCTGTTTTTT. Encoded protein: CASSEQGGELFF.

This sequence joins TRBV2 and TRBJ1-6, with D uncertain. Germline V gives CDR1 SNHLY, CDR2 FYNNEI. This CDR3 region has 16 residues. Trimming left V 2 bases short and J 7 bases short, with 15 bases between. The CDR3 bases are TGTGCCAGCAGTGAACTGTTCGGGAAGGAGAATTCACCCCTCCACTTT. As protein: CASSELFGKENSPLHF.

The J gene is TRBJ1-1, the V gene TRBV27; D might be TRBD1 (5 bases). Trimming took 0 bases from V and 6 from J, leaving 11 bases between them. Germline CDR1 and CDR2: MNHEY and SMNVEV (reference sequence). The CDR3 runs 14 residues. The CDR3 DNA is TGTGCCAGCAGTTTATCCCCGCCCAGGGCTGAAGCTTTCTTT. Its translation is CASSLSPPRAEAFF.

The CDR3 coding sequence is TGTGCCAGCAGTTTATGGGGGGGAGAATCGAACAGCACAGATACGCAGTATTTT. Its protein is CASSLWGGESNSTDTQYF. The chain carries TRBV27 and TRBJ2-3; 7 nucleotides agree with TRBD2. V lost 1 base and J lost 0; bases outside the gene matches: 10. From germline, CDR1 is MNHEY and CDR2 SMNVEV (reference sequence). The CDR3 runs to 18 residues.

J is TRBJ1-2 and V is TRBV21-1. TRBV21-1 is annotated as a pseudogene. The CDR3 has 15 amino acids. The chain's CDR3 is CASSKRGSGRNGYTF. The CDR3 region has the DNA TGTGCCAGCAGCAAACGAGGTTCGGGACGGAATGGCTACACCTTC.

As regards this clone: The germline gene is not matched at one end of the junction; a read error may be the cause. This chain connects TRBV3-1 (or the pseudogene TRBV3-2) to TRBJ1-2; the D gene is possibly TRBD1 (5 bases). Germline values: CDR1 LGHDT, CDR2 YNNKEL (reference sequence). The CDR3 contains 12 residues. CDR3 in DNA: TGTGCCAGCAGCCAAGGGGTTCTCGACAGTTTCTTC. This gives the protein CASSQGVLDSFF.

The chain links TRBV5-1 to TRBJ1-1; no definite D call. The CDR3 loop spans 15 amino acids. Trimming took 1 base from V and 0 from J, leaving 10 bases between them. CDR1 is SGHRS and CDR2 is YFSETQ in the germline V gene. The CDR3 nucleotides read TGCGCCAGCAGCTTGAGCGGCGGGGTGAACACTGAAGCTTTCTTT. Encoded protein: CASSLSGGVNTEAFF.

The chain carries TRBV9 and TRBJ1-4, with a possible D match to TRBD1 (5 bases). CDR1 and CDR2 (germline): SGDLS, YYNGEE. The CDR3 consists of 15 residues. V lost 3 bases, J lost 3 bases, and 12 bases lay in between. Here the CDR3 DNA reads TGTGCCAGCAGCGAGGACGGGGCAGCTAATGAAAAACTGTTTTTT. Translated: CASSEDGAANEKLFF.

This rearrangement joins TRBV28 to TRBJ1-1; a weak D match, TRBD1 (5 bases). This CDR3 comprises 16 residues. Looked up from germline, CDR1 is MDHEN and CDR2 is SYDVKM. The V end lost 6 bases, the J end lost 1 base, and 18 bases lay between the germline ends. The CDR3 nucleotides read TGTGCCAGCAGGAGTGTTTTAGGGGACGGGAACACTGAAGCTTTCTTT. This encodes CASRSVLGDGNTEAFF.

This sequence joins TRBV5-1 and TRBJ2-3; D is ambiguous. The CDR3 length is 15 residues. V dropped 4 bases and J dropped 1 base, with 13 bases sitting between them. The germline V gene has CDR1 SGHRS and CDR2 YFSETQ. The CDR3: CASSRGVTGTDTQYF. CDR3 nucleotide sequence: TGCGCCAGCAGCCGTGGGGTAACCGGCACAGATACGCAGTATTTT.